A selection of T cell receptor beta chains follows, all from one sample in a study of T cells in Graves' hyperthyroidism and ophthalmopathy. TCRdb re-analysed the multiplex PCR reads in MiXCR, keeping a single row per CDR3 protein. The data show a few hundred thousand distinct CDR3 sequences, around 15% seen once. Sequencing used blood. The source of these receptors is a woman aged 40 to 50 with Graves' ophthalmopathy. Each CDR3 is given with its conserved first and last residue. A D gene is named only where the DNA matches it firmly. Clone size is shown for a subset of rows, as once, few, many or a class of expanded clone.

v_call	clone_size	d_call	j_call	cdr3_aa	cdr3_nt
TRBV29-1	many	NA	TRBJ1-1	CSVFLSKTRTEAFF	TGCAGCGTCTTCTTAAGCAAAACTAGGACAGAAGCTTTCTTT
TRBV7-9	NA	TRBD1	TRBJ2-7	CASSWDRVREQYF	TGTGCCAGCAGCTGGGACAGGGTACGGGAGCAGTACTTC
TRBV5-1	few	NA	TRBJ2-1	CASSFQGMGQFF	TGCGCCAGCAGCTTTCAAGGGATGGGGCAGTTCTTC
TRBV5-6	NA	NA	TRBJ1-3	CASSLPDSLSYGNTIYF	TGTGCCAGCAGCTTGCCGGACAGTCTATCTTACGGAAACACCATATATTTT
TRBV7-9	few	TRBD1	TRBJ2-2	CASSPRQGKVSGELFF	TGTGCCAGCAGCCCCCGACAGGGAAAGGTCTCCGGGGAGCTGTTTTTT
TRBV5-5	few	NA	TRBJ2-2	CASQPLGEFGELFF	TGTGCCAGCCAACCTCTGGGAGAATTCGGGGAGCTGTTTTTT
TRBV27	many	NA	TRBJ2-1	CASSLAGSYNEQFF	TGTGCCAGCAGTTTAGCGGGAAGCTACAATGAGCAGTTCTTC
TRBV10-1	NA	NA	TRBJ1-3	CASSGPGYRGNTIYF	TGCGCCAGCAGTGGACCGGGTTACCGTGGAAACACCATATATTTT
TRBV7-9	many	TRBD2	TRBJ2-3	CASSQGLAEPTSTDTQYF	TGTGCCAGCAGCCAGGGACTAGCGGAACCTACTAGCACAGATACGCAGTATTTT
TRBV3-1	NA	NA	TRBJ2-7	CASSQRGGEYEQYF	TGTGCCAGCAGCCAACGCGGGGGCGAGTACGAGCAGTACTTC
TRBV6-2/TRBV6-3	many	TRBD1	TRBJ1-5	CASSWGQVNQPQHF	TGTGCCAGCAGTTGGGGACAGGTCAATCAGCCCCAGCATTTT
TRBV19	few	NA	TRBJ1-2	CASNLFGQLDSLGYTF	TGTGCCAGTAATCTCTTCGGACAGTTGGATAGTTTGGGCTACACCTTC
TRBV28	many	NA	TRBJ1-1	CASSLGDNTEAFF	TGTGCCAGCAGTTTAGGGGATAACACTGAAGCTTTCTTT
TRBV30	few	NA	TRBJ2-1	CAWTVYGVANEQFF	TGTGCCTGGACCGTGTATGGTGTCGCCAATGAGCAGTTCTTC
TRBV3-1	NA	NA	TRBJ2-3	CASSHSSGGQVDTQYF	TGTGCCAGCAGCCATTCCTCCGGGGGGCAGGTAGATACGCAGTATTTT
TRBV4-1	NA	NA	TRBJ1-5	CASSQSRTRGANQPQHF	TGCGCCAGCAGCCAATCGCGAACAAGGGGAGCGAATCAGCCCCAGCATTTT
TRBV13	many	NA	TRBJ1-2	CASSLSLVYGYTF	TGTGCCAGCAGCTTGTCTCTGGTCTATGGCTACACCTTC
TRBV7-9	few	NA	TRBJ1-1	CASSLAGGGIDLSLNTEAFF	TGTGCCAGCAGCTTAGCGGGGGGAGGAATCGACCTATCCCTCAACACTGAAGCTTTCTTT
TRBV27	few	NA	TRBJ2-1	CASSLSMGNEQFF	TGTGCCAGCAGTTTATCGATGGGTAATGAGCAGTTCTTC
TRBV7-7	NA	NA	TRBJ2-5	CASSSIGGAVETQYF	TGTGCTAGCAGCTCGATTGGAGGGGCTGTCGAGACCCAGTACTTC
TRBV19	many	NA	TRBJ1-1	CASSIEGVPTEAFF	TGTGCCAGTAGTATAGAAGGGGTGCCCACTGAAGCTTTCTTT
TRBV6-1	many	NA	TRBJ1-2	CASSEFLQNYGYTF	TGTGCCAGCAGTGAATTTTTACAGAACTATGGCTACACCTTC
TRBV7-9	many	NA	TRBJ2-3	CASSPFGSSTDTQYF	TGTGCCAGCAGCCCCTTTGGGTCTAGCACAGATACGCAGTATTTT
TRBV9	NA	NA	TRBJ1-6	CASSVEFNSPLHF	TGTGCCAGCAGCGTAGAGTTTAATTCACCCCTCCACTTT
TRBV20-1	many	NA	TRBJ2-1	CSARDEGRPYNEQFF	TGCAGTGCTAGAGATGAGGGTAGACCATACAATGAGCAGTTCTTC
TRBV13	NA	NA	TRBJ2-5	CASSFLGGGKETQYF	TGTGCCAGCAGCTTCCTCGGGGGTGGCAAAGAGACCCAGTACTTC
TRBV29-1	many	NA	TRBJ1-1	CSVGGGTEAFF	TGCAGCGTTGGAGGGGGCACTGAAGCTTTCTTT
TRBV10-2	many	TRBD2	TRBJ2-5	CASSEGLAGVSETQYF	TGCGCCAGCAGTGAGGGACTAGCGGGAGTTAGTGAGACCCAGTACTTC
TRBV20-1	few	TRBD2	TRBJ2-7	CSARDRALAGGPKSYEQYF	TGCAGTGCTAGAGATAGGGCCCTAGCGGGAGGGCCGAAGTCCTACGAGCAGTACTTC
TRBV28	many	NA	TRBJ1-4	CASSKNEKLFF	TGTGCCAGCAGCAAAAATGAAAAACTGTTTTTT
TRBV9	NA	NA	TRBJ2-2	CASAFPRELFF	TGTGCCAGCGCATTTCCGAGGGAGCTGTTTTTT
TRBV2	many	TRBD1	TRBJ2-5	CASSENRGETQYF	TGTGCCAGCAGTGAGAACAGGGGAGAGACCCAGTACTTC
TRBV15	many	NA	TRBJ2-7	CATSSDTGTPYEQYF	TGTGCCACCAGCAGTGACACCGGGACACCCTACGAGCAGTACTTC
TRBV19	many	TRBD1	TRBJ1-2	CASSTLPGQRGYTF	TGTGCCAGTAGTACCCTACCGGGACAGCGGGGCTACACCTTC
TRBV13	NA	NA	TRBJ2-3	CASRPRLDGTDTQYF	TGTGCCAGCAGGCCTCGACTAGACGGCACAGATACGCAGTATTTT
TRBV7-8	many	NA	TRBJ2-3	CASSLGQGSDTQYF	TGTGCCAGCAGCTTAGGGCAGGGGTCAGATACGCAGTATTTT
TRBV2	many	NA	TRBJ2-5	CASSVDRHQKTQYF	TGTGCCAGCAGTGTTGACAGGCATCAAAAGACCCAGTACTTC
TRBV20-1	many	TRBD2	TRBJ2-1	CSARAGVIRRDNEQFF	TGCAGTGCTAGGGCGGGAGTGATTCGGAGGGACAATGAGCAGTTCTTC
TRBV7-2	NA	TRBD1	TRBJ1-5	CASSRDRGHQPQHF	TGTGCCAGCAGCCGGGACAGGGGGCATCAGCCCCAGCATTTT
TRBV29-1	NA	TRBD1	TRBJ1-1	CSAEGDSAREAFF	TGCAGCGCCGAAGGGGACAGCGCCCGTGAAGCTTTCTTT
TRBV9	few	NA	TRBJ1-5	CATSAVRPSHSNQPQHF	TGTGCCACCTCAGCAGTCAGGCCTTCTCATAGCAATCAGCCCCAGCATTTT
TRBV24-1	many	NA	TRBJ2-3	CATSDRQVTDTQYF	TGTGCCACCAGTGATCGACAGGTCACAGATACGCAGTATTTT
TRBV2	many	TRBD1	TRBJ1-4	CASSRRDRGAKNEKLFF	TGTGCCAGCAGCCGCCGGGACAGGGGCGCCAAAAATGAAAAACTGTTTTTT
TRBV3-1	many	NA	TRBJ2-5	CASSLGQLRETQYF	TGTGCCAGCAGCCTTGGACAGCTCCGGGAGACCCAGTACTTC
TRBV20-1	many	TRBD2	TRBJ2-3	CSASPSGGAVDTQYF	TGCAGTGCTAGTCCCAGCGGGGGGGCGGTAGATACGCAGTATTTT
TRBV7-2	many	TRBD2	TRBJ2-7	CASSLTLAGVYEQYF	TGTGCCAGCAGCTTAACCCTAGCGGGGGTCTACGAGCAGTACTTC
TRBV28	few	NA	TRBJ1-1	CASSGYRVDNTEAFF	TGTGCCAGCAGTGGATACAGGGTGGATAACACTGAAGCTTTCTTT
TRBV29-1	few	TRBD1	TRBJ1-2	CSVRPGQGREGHGYTF	TGCAGCGTTCGGCCGGGACAGGGGAGAGAGGGGCACGGCTACACCTTC